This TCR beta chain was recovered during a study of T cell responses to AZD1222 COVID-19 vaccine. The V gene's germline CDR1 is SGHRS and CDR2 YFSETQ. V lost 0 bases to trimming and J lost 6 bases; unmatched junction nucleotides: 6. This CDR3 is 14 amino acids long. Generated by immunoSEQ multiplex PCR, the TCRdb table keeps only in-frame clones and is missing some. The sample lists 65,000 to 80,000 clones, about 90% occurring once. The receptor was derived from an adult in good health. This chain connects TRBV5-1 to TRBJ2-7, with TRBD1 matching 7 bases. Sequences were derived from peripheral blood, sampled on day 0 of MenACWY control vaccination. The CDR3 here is CASSLVGQPGEQYF. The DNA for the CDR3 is TGCGCCAGCAGCTTGGTGGGACAGCCTGGCGAGCAGTACTTC.